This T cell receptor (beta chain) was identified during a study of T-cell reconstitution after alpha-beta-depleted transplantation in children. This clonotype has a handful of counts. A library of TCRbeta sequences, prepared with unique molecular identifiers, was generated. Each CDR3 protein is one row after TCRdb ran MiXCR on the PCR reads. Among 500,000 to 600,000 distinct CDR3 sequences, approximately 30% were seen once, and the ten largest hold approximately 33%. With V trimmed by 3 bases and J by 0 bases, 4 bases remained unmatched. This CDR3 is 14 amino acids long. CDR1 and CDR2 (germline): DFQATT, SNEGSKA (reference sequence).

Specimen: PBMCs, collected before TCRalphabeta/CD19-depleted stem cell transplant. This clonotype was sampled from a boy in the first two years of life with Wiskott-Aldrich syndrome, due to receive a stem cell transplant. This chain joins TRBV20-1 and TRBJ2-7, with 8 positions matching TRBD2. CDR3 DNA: TGCAGTGCTAGTTTAGCGGGGAACTCCTACGAGCAGTACTTC. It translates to CSASLAGNSYEQYF.